This TCR beta chain was found in a study of blood T cell repertoires in COVID-19. Study in general: Spain, Italy and the United States supplied samples that represented acute and convalescent COVID-19. T cells, B-cell-depleted T cells, or PBMCs provided the cDNA or gDNA that served as material.

Authors' processing steps: Estimated nucleated cell counts came from reference gene primer amplification. The protocol was immunoSEQ multiplex PCR, while the TCRdb copy is restricted to in-frame clones and leaves out a portion. V, J and clone size were drawn from that table, and D and trimming were deduced from the DNA. There are some 57,000 clones in the sample; roughly 82% occur only once, and around 23% lies in the top ten. This CDR3 is built from 15 residues. The J segment lost 1 base and the V segment lost 4 bases, leaving 6 bases of the junction unmatched. Germline V CDR1 and CDR2: SGHRS, YFSETQ.

The chain joins TRBV5-1 to TRBJ2-5; TRBD2 matches at 8 bases. This sequence originates from a woman older than 75 with acute or convalescent COVID-19. Material for sequencing was peripheral blood. The CDR3 coding sequence is TGCGCCAGCAGCGTTAGCGGGACTATCCAAGAGACCCAGTACTTC. This sequence encodes CASSVSGTIQETQYF.